Described below is a single T cell receptor beta chain sequence and its context. Antigen: not known. The TCR beta CDR3 regions underwent amplification from RNA transcripts. Scientists carried out first-round RT-PCR using HTBI primers and then a second-round multiplex PCR. TCRdb redid the calling of the multiplex PCR reads with MiXCR, one entry per CDR3 protein. Altogether about 620,000 distinct CDR3 sequences are present, over 20% being singletons, with the ten largest covering around 7%. Germline-derived CDR1 and CDR2 are DFQATT and SNEGSKA (reference sequence). The junction had 17 bases not matched to a gene; V was cut back by 6 bases and J by 8 bases. The CDR3 spans 16 residues. This record comes from a study of Graves' ophthalmopathy and Graves' hyperthyroidism. No progression to ophthalmopathy over 18 months defined stable hyperthyroidism. People with hyperthyroidism were aged 18 to 65 and newly diagnosed, under 2 months' duration.

Study findings and constraints: Ophthalmopathy and stable hyperthyroidism were discriminated by a 13-signature model, with approximately 88% sensitivity and approximately 81% specificity.

V gene TRBV20-1 combines with J gene TRBJ1-5; 9 bases align to TRBD1. Material for sequencing was peripheral blood. This TCR was recovered from a woman aged 18-29 years with stable Graves' hyperthyroidism. Some clones in this sample may be carry-over from other donors' samples. CDR3 sequence: CSAVDRGYHTIEPQHF. In DNA, the CDR3 is TGCAGTGCCGTCGACAGGGGGTATCATACCATAGAGCCCCAGCATTTT.